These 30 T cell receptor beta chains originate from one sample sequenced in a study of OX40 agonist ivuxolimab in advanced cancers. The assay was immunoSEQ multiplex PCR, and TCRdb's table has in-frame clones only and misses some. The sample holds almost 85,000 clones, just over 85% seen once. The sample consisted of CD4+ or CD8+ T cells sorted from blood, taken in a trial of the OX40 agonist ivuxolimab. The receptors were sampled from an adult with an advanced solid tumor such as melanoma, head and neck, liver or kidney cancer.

CDR3 sequence: CASTFGVLTTYEQYF. The CDR3 DNA reads as TGTGCCAGCACCTTTGGGGTTTTAACGACCTACGAGCAGTACTTC. This rearrangement joins TRBV2 to TRBJ2-7; no clear D. This CDR3 contains 15 residues. CDR1 and CDR2 (germline): SNHLY, FYNNEI. Trimming left V 7 bases short and J 2 bases short, with 18 bases between.

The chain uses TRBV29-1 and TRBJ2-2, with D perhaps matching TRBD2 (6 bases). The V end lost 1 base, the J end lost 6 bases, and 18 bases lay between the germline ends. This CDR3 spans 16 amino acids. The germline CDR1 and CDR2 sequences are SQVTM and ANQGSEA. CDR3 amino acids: CSVEGGPGLRAGELFF. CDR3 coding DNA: TGCAGCGTTGAAGGGGGCCCGGGACTCCGGGCCGGGGAGCTGTTTTTT.

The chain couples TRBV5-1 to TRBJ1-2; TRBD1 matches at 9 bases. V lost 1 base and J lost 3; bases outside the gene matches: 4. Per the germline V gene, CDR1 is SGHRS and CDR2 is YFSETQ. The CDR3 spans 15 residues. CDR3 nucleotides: TGCGCCAGCAGCTTGAATACAGGGGGCTACTATGGCTACACCTTC. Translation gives CASSLNTGGYYGYTF.

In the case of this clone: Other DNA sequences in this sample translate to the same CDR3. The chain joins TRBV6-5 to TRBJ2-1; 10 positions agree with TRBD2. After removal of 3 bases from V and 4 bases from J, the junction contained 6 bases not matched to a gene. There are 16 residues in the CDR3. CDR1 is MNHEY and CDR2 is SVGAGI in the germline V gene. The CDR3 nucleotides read TGTGCCAGCAGTTATCAGAGCGGGGGGGCTTACAATGAGCAGTTCTTC. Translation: CASSYQSGGAYNEQFF.

Written as DNA, the CDR3 is TGTGCCAGCAGCCCCGCTAGCGGGAGTTCCTACGAGCAGTACTTC. Translating it yields CASSPASGSSYEQYF. The chain recombines TRBV9 with TRBJ2-7; 10 bases align to TRBD2. The trim removed 4 bases at V and 1 base at J, leaving 5 bases unmatched. The V gene's germline CDR1 is SGDLS and CDR2 YYNGEE. The CDR3 is 15 amino acids.

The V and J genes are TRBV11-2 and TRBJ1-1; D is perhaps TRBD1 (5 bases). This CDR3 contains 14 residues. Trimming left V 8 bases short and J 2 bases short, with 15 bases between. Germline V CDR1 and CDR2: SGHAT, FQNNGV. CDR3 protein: CASLGPIVNTEAFF. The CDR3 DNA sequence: TGTGCCAGCCTGGGGCCCATCGTCAACACTGAAGCTTTCTTT. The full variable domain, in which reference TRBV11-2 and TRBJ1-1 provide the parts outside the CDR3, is EAGVAQSPRYKIIEKRQSVAFWCNPISGHATLYWYQQILGQGPKLLIQFQNNGVVDDSQLPKDRFSAERLKGVDSTLKIQPAKLEDSAVYLCASLGPIVNTEAFFGQGTRLTVV.

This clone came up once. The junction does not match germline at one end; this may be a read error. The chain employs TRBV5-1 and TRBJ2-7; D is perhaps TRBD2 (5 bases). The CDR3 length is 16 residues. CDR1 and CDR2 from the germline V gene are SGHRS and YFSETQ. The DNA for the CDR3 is TGCGCCAGCGGAATTACTTCGGGCGCGGGCTCCCACGAGCAGTACTTC. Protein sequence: CASGITSGAGSHEQYF.

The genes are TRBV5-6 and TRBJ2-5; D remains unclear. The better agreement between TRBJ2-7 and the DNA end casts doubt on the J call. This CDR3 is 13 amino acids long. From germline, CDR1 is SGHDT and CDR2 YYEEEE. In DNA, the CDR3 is TGTGCCAGCAGCTTGTACCCTAAGTACGAGCAGTACTTC. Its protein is CASSLYPKYEQYF.

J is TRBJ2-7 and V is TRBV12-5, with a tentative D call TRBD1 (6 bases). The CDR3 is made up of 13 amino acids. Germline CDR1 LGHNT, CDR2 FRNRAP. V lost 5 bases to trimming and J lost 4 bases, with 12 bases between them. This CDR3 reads CASGLQGAYEQYF. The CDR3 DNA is TGTGCTAGTGGTCTACAGGGAGCGTACGAGCAGTACTTC.

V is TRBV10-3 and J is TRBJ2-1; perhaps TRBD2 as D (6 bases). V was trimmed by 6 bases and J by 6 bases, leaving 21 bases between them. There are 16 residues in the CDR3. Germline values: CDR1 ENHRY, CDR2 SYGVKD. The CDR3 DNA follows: TGTGCCATCAGCCAACAAGCGGGCAGTACCTCCAATGAGCAGTTCTTC. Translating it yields CAISQQAGSTSNEQFF.

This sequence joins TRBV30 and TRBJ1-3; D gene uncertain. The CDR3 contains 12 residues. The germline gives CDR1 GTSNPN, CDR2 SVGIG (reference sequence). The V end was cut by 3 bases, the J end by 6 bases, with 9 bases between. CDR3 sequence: CAWSRTLNTIYF. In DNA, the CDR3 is TGTGCCTGGAGCAGGACTCTAAACACCATATATTTT.

CDR3 residues: CASLWDPGSYNEQFF. The CDR3 DNA reads as TGTGCCAGCTTATGGGATCCGGGGTCCTACAATGAGCAGTTCTTC. V is TRBV7-9 and J is TRBJ2-1, with D possibly matching TRBD2 (5 bases). CDR1 and CDR2 from the germline V gene are SEHNR and FQNEAQ (reference sequence). V shed 8 bases and J shed 1 base, with 15 bases lying between them. The CDR3 totals 15 residues.

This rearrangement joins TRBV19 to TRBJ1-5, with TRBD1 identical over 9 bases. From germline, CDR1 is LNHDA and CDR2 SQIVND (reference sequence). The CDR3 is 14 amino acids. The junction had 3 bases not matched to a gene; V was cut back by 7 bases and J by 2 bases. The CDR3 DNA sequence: TGTGCCAGTAATGGGGACAGGGGCAATCAGCCCCAGCATTTT. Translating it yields CASNGDRGNQPQHF.

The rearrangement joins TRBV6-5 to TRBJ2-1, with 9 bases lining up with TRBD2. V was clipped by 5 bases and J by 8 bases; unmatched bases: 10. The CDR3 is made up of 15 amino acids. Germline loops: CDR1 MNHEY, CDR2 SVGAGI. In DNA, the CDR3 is TGTGCCAGCAGTCGCGAAGGACTAGCGATACATGAGCAGTTCTTC. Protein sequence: CASSREGLAIHEQFF.

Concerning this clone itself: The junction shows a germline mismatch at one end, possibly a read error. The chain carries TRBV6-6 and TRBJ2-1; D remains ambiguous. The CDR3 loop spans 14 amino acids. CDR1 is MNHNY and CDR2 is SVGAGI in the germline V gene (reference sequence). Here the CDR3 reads CVSEMVLSYNEQFF. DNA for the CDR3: TGTGTCAGCGAAATGGTTTTGTCCTACAATGAGCAGTTCTTC.

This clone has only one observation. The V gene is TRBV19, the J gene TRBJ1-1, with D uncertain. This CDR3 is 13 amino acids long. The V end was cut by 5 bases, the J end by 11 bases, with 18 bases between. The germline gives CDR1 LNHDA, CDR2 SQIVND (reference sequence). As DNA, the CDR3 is TGTGCCAGTAGTTCCCCCCAAGGTCGTGGCGCTTTCTTT. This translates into CASSSPQGRGAFF.

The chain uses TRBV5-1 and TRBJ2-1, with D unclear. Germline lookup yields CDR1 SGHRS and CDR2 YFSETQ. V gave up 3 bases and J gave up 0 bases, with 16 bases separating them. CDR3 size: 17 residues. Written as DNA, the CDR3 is TGCGCCAGCAGCTCCCGACTCGTGGGTCGCTCCTACAATGAGCAGTTCTTC. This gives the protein CASSSRLVGRSYNEQFF.

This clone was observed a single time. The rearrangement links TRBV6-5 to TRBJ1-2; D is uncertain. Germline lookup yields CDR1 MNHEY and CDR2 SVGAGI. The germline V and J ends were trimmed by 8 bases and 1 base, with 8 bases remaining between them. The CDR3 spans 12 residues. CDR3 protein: CASQGRNYGYTF. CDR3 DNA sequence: TGTGCCAGCCAAGGGCGTAACTATGGCTACACCTTC.

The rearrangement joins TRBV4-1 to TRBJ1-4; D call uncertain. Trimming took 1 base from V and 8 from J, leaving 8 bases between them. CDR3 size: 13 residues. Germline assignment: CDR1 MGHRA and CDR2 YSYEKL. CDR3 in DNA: TGCGCCAGCAGCCAAGGCCCTGCGGAAAAACTGTTTTTT. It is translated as CASSQGPAEKLFF.

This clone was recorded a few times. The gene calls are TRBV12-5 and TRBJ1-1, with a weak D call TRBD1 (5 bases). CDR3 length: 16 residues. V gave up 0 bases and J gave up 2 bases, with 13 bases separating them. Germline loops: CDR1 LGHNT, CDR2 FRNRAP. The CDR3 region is CASGLVRGHRNTEAFF. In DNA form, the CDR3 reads TGTGCTAGTGGTTTGGTACGTGGACACAGAAACACTGAAGCTTTCTTT.

This CDR3 is CASRNRDTDTEAFF. CDR3 nucleotide sequence: TGTGCCAGCAGAAACCGGGACACTGACACTGAAGCTTTCTTT. The V gene is TRBV6-5, the J gene TRBJ1-1, with a possible D match to TRBD1 (6 bases). The CDR3 consists of 14 residues. Trimming stripped 6 bases from V and 3 bases from J, with 14 bases between. Germline CDR1 and CDR2: MNHEY and SVGAGI.

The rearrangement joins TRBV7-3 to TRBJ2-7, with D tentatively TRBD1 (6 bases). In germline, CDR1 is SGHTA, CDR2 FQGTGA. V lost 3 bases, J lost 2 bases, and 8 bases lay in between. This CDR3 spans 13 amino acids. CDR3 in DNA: TGTGCCAGCAGCTTCGGGACACCCTACGAGCAGTACTTC. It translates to CASSFGTPYEQYF.

CDR3 sequence: CASPTGKPHESNQPQHF. CDR3 nucleotide sequence: TGTGCCAGCCCTACTGGAAAGCCGCATGAGAGCAATCAGCCCCAGCATTTT. The rearrangement links TRBV7-9 to TRBJ1-5; D is unclear. The germline CDR1 and CDR2 sequences are SEHNR and FQNEAQ (reference sequence). The CDR3 totals 17 residues. The V gene lost 8 bases and the J gene lost 1 base, with 21 bases spanning the gap.

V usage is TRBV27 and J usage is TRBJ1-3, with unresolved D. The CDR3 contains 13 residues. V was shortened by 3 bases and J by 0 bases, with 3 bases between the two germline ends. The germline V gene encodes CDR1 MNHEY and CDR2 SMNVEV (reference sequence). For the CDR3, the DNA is TGTGCCAGCAGTTTGGGCTCTGGAAACACCATATATTTT. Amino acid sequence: CASSLGSGNTIYF.

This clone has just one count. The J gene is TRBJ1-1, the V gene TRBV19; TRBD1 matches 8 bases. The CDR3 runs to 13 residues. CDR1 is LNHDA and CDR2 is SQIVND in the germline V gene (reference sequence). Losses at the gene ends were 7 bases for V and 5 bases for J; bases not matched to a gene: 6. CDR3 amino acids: CASKRTGITEAFF. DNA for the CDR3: TGTGCCAGTAAAAGGACAGGGATTACTGAAGCTTTCTTT.

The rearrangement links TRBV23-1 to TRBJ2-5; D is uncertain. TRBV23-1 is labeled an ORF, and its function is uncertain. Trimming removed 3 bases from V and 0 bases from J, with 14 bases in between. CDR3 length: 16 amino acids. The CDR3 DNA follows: TGCGCCAGCAGTCAGACCCTCGATAGGCACCAAGAGACCCAGTACTTC. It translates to CASSQTLDRHQETQYF.

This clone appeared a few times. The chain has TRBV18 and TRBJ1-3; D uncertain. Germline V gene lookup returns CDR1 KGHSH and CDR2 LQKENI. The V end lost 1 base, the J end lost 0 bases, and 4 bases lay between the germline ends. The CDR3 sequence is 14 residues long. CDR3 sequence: CASSPQGSGNTIYF. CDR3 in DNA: TGTGCCAGCTCACCACAGGGCTCTGGAAACACCATATATTTT.

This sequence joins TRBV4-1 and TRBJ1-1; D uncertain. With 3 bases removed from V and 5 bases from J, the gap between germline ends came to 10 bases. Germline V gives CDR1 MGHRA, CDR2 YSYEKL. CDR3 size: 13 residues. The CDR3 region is CASSQLGWTEAFF. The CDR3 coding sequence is TGCGCCAGCAGCCAGTTGGGTTGGACTGAAGCTTTCTTT.

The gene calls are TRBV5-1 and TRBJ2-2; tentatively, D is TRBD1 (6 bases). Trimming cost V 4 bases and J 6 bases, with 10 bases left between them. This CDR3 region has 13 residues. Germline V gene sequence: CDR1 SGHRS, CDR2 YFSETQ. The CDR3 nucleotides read TGCGCCAGCAGCCCCGCAGGGGCCGGGGAGCTGTTTTTT. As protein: CASSPAGAGELFF. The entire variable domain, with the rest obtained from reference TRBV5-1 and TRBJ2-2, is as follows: KAGVTQTPRYLIKTRGQQVTLSCSPISGHRSVSWYQQTPGQGLQFLFEYFSETQRNKGNFPGRFSGRQFSNSRSEMNVSTLELGDSALYLCASSPAGAGELFFGEGSRLTVL.

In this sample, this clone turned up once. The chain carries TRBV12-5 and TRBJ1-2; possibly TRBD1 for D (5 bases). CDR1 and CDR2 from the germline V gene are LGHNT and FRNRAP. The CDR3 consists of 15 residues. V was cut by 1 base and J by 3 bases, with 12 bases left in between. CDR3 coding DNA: TGTGCTAGTGGTTTGGAAGGGGTTAACGACTATGGCTACACCTTC. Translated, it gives CASGLEGVNDYGYTF.